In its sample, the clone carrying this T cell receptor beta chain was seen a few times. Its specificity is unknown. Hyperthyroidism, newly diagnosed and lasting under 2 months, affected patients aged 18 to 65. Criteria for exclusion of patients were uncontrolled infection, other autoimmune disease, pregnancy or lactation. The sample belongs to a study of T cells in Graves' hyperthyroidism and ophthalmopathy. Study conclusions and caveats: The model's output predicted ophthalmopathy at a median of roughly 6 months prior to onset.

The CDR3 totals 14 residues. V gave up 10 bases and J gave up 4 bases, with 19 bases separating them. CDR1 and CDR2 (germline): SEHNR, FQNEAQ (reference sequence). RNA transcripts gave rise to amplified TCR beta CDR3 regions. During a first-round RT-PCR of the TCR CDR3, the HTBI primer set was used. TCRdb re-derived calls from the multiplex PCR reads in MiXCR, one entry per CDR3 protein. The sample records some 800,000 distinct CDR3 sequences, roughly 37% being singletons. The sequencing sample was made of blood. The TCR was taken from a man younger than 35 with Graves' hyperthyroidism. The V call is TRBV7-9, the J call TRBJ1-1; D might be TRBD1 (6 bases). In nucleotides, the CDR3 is TGTGCCAACTCAAGGGGGGGCTTAACCACTGAAGCTTTCTTT. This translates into CANSRGGLTTEAFF.